This T cell receptor beta chain is drawn from a study of regulatory T cells in long-lasting Graves disease. This clonotype appeared once. Antigen specificity is unknown. This sequence may be a read error, since a much larger clone differs from it by one base. Time point specified: persistent/refractory GD, antithyroid drugs over 5 years with positive TRAb. TCR sequences were obtained from RNA taken from PBMCs. A blood draw put around 9.3 milliliters of peripheral blood into EDTA tubes. Researchers made TCR beta libraries by using iRepertoire HTBI primers and running Arm-PCR on CDR3 regions. TCRdb re-called the multiplex PCR reads with MiXCR, one entry per CDR3 protein. The repertoire holds 300,000 or so distinct CDR3 sequences, with about 19% as singletons. Germline V gives CDR1 SGHRS, CDR2 YFSETQ. The CDR3 sequence is 16 residues long. Study-wide results and caveats: Examination was confined to peripheral blood, excluding thyroid tissue. TRBV28 was favored in persistent disease, as were TRBJ1-2 and TRBJ2-5. Small sample size may have lowered accuracy.

The clonotype originates from a female donor with Graves disease. The chain links TRBV5-1 to TRBJ1-6; 7 bases agree with TRBD1. Source: peripheral blood mononuclear cells (PBMCs), taken when the disease was refractory, from a patient treated with antithyroid drugs. The CDR3 DNA reads as TGCGCCAGCAGCATGACAGGGAAGGCCTGGAATTCACTCCTCCACTTT. This codes for CASSMTGKAWNSLLHF.